This TCR beta chain was found in a study of T cell responses to AZD1222 COVID-19 vaccine. The method was immunoSEQ multiplex PCR; TCRdb's version includes in-frame clones alone and lacks a portion of them. Among 130,000 or so clones, nearly 95% were seen once, and the ten largest hold 5% to 6.5%. The ends were cut back, 6 bases at V and 8 bases at J, with 16 bases in the middle. Germline V CDR1 and CDR2: SNHLY, FYNNEI. The CDR3 length is 13 residues. The V call is TRBV2, the J call TRBJ1-2; no definite D call. Sequencing used peripheral blood, obtained on day 0 of AZD1222 vaccination. This TCR derives from an adult in good health. The CDR3: CASSLGNLGGYTF. The CDR3, as DNA: TGTGCCAGCAGCCTAGGAAACCTGGGAGGCTACACCTTC.